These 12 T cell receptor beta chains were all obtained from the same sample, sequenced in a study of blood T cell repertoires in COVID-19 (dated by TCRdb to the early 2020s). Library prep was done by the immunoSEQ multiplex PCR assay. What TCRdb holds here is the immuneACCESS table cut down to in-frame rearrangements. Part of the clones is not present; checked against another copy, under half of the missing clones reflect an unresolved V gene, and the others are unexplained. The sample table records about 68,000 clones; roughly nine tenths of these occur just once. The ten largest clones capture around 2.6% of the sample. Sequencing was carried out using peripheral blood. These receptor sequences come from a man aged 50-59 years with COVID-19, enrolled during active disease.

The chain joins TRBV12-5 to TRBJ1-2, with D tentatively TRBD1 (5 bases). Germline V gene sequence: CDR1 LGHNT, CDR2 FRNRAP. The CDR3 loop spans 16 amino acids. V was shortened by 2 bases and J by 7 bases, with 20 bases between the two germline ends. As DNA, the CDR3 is TGTGCTAGTGGTTTGCTCGGCGGGGGACGCTCGGGTGGCTACACCTTC. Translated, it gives CASGLLGGGRSGGYTF. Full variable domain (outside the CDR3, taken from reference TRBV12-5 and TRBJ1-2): DARVTQTPRHKVTEMGQEVTMRCQPILGHNTVFWYRQTMMQGLELLAYFRNRAPLDDSGMPKDRFSAEMPDATLATLKIQPSEPRDSAVYFCASGLLGGGRSGGYTFGSGTRLTVV.

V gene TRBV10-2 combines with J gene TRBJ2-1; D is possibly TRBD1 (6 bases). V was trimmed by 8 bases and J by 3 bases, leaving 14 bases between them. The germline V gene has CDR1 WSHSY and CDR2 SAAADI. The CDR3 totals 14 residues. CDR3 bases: TGCGCCAGCGTCCCCAGGGGCGGCTACAATGAGCAGTTCTTC. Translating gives CASVPRGGYNEQFF.

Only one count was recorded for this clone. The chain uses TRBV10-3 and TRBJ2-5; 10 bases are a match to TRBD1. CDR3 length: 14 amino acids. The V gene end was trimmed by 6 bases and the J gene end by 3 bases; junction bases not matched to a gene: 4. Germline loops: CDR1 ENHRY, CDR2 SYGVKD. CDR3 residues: CAISRTGGEETQYF. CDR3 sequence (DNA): TGTGCCATCAGCCGGACAGGGGGGGAAGAGACCCAGTACTTC.

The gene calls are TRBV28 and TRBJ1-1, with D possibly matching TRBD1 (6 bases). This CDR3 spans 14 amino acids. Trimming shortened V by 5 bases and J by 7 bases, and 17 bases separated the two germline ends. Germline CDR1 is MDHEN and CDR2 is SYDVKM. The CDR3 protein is CASSQTGMRGEAFF. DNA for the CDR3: TGTGCCAGCAGTCAAACAGGGATGAGGGGTGAAGCTTTCTTT.

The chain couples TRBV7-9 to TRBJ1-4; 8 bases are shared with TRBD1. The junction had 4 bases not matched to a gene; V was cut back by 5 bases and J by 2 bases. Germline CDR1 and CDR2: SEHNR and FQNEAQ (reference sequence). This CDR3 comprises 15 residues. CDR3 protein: CASSTQGATNEKLFF. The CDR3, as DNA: TGTGCCAGCAGCACCCAGGGGGCCACTAATGAAAAACTGTTTTTT.

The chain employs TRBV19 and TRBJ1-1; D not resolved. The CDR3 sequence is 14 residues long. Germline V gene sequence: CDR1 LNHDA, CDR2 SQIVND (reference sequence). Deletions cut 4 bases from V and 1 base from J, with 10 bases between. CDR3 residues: CASSNGLKNTEAFF. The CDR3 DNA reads TGTGCCAGTAGTAATGGACTGAAGAACACTGAAGCTTTCTTT.

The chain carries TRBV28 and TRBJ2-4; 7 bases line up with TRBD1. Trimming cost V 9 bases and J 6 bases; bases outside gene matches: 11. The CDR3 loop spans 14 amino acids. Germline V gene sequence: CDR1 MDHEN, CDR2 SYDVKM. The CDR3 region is CARSFVGGRNIQYF. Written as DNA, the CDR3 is TGTGCCAGATCATTCGTAGGGGGCAGAAACATTCAGTACTTC.

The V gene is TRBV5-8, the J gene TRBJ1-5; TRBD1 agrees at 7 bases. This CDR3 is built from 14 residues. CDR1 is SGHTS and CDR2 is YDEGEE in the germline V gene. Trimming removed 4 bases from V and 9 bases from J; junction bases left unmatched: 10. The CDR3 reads CASSQGQEFWPQHF. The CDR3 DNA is TGTGCCAGCAGCCAAGGACAGGAATTCTGGCCCCAGCATTTT.

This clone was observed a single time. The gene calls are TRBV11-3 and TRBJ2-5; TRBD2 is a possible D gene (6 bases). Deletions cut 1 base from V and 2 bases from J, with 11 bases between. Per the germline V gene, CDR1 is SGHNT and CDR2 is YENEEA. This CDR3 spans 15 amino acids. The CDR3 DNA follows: TGTGCCAGCAGCTTAGGTTCGGGGAGGCAAGAGACCCAGTACTTC. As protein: CASSLGSGRQETQYF. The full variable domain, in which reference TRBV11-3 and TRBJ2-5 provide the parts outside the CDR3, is EAGVVQSPRYKIIEKKQPVAFWCNPISGHNTLYWYLQNLGQGPELLIRYENEEAVDDSQLPKDRFSAERLKGVDSTLKIQPAELGDSAVYLCASSLGSGRQETQYFGPGTRLLVL.

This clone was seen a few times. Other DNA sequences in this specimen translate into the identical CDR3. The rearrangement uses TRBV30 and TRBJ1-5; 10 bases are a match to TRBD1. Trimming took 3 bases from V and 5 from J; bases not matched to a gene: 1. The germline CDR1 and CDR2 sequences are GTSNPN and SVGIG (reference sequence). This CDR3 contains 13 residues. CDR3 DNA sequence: TGTGCCTGGAGCGGACAGGGGGATCAGCCCCAGCATTTT. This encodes CAWSGQGDQPQHF.

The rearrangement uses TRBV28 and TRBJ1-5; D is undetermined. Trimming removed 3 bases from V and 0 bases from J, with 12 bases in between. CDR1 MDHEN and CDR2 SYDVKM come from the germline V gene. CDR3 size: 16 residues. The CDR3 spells CASSFVTGSSNQPQHF. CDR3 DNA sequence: TGTGCCAGCAGTTTCGTCACTGGGAGTAGCAATCAGCCCCAGCATTTT.

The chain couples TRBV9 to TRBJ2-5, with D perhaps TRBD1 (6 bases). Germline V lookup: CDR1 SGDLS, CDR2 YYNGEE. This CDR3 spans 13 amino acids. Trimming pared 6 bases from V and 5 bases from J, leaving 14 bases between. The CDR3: CASTPTGSETQYF. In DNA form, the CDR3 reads TGTGCCAGCACCCCAACAGGGTCGGAGACCCAGTACTTC.